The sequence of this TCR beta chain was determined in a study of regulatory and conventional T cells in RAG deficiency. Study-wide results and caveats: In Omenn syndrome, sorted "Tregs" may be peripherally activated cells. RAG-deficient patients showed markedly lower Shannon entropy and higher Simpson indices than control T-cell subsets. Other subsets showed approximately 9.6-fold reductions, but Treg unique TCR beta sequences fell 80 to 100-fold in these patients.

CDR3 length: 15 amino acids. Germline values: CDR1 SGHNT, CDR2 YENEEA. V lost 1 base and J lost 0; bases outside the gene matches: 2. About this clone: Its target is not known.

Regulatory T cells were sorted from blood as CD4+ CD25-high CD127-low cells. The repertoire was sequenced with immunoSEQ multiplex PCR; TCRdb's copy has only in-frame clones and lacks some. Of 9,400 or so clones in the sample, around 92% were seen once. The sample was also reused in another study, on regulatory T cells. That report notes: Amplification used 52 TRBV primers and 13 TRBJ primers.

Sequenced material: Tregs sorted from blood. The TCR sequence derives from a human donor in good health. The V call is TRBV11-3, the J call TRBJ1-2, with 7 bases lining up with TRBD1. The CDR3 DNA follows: TGTGCCAGCAGCTTAGGACAGGGACCTAACTATGGCTACACCTTC. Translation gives CASSLGQGPNYGYTF.